The TCR beta chain described here comes from a study of blood T cell repertoires in COVID-19 (dated by TCRdb to about 2020). Background on the whole study: Samples covering the acute and convalescent phases of COVID-19 were provided by collaborators in the United States, Italy and Spain. Where available, HLA class I and class II types were taken from metadata supplied by the sample provider and were not determined by assay-based typing. Samples came from the ongoing ImmuneRACE study (first 160 participants) plus 1,254 subjects from 6 global collaborators. The sample metadata nearly always contained a de-identified subject ID, COVID-19 status, age in years and sex. The prospective study material was composed of cDNA or gDNA derived from T cells, B-cell-depleted T cells, or PBMCs. The repertoires were released in a freely available public database intended as a resource for research on the immune response to SARS-CoV-2. The dataset comprised deeply sampled blood TCRbeta repertoires from subjects exposed to, actively infected with, or recovered from COVID-19. Study-wide conclusions, independent of this receptor: How much clinical and demographic metadata was included differed by source and by participant, and the metadata was provided uncurated.

For this clone: Its cognate antigen has yet to be identified. Base-call qualities are not available, and no considerably larger clone is one nucleotide away. Other DNA sequences in the same sample also yield this CDR3.

The CDR3 spans 16 residues, from the cysteine through the phenylalanine. The kept DNA is CDR3 alone, 48 bases in frame from the first base. The germline V gene yields LGHNA for CDR1 and YNFKEQ for CDR2. The junction shows trimming of 2 bases on V and 5 bases on J, and the gene matches do not reach 4 bases of it. TCRbeta CDR3 regions were amplified from genomic DNA using the immunoSEQ Assay, a bias-controlled multiplex PCR. Regarding the original processing steps: Within the assay, amplification of reference gene primers was used to estimate how many nucleated cells each sample contained. To quantify the absolute abundance of each unique TCRbeta CDR3 rearrangement, sequence reads were collapsed and filtered. For each sample, productive Simpson clonality was calculated by taking the square root of Simpson's diversity index across productive rearrangements. Sourced from immuneACCESS, this table was stored by TCRdb with only in-frame sequences that have V and J called. A share of the clones is absent; for the studies checked, an unresolved V gene accounts for under half, and the remainder has no known explanation. V, J and clone size are taken as reported in that table, and D and trimming were inferred from the DNA itself. Within this sample are 250,000 to 350,000 clones, with approximately 93% of them counted one time only. Jointly, the top ten make up around 2.2% of the sample.

One collaborating source in Seattle enrolled patients while the patients were actively infected and followed the patients over time throughout the course of disease. Collaborating institutions collected whole blood in K2EDTA tubes following their own protocols. For TCRbeta analysis, collaborators shipped samples as frozen whole blood, isolated PBMCs, or DNA extracted from either of those sample types. What was sequenced was peripheral blood. The origin of this receptor is a woman under 40 with COVID-19, enrolled during active disease. The chain employs TRBV4-2 and TRBJ2-1, and 12 junctional nucleotides match TRBD2. The CDR3 region reads CASSQSLAGGNNEQFF. The sequence in DNA is TGTGCCAGCAGCCAATCACTAGCGGGAGGTAACAATGAGCAGTTCTTC.